A single sample is the source of the 6 T cell receptor beta chains below, sequenced in a study of T cell responses to AZD1222 COVID-19 vaccine. Assay used: immunoSEQ multiplex PCR; TCRdb lists only in-frame clones, some missing. This sample has approximately 140,000 clones; approximately 89% occur once, and the top ten carry around 5.2%. Sequencing used peripheral blood, obtained on day 0 of AZD1222 vaccination. Receptors were obtained from an adult in good health.

This chain connects TRBV4-1 to TRBJ2-4; unclear D gene. Trimming removed 1 base at V and 3 bases at J, with 13 bases between. Germline CDR1 MGHRA, CDR2 YSYEKL. This CDR3 is 16 amino acids long. DNA for the CDR3: TGCGCCAGCAGCCAAGGGATATTAAATGACAAAAACATTCAGTACTTC. Translated, it gives CASSQGILNDKNIQYF.

Only one count was recorded for this clone. J is TRBJ2-1 and V is TRBV5-5; no definite D call. The V end was cut by 5 bases, the J end by 2 bases, with 5 bases between. CDR1 is SGHKS and CDR2 is YYEKEE in the germline V gene (reference sequence). CDR3 length equals 12 residues. The CDR3 DNA reads TGTGCCAGCAGGCCAGCCTACAATGAGCAGTTCTTC. Residues: CASRPAYNEQFF.

The V gene is TRBV2, the J gene TRBJ1-1, with a possible D match to TRBD1 (6 bases). Germline CDR1 is SNHLY and CDR2 is FYNNEI. Trimming took off 5 bases at V and 5 bases at J, with 21 bases between the two ends. This CDR3 contains 16 residues. CDR3 amino acids: CASSQLATGRGTEAFF. The CDR3 nucleotides read TGTGCCAGCAGTCAACTGGCAACAGGGAGAGGGACTGAAGCTTTCTTT.

The gene calls are TRBV5-4 and TRBJ2-1; tentative D call: TRBD2 (6 bases). V lost 4 bases and J lost 7, with 15 bases in between. The germline CDR1 and CDR2 sequences are SGHNT and YYREEE (reference sequence). CDR3 length equals 14 residues. The CDR3 DNA follows: TGTGCCAGCAGCCCCTTACTAGCCCAAAATGAGCAGTTCTTC. It specifies CASSPLLAQNEQFF.

This clone has only one observation. CDR3 nucleotide sequence: TGTGCCAGCAGCCGGAGGACAGACCCTTATAATTCACCCCTCCACTTT. This sequence encodes CASSRRTDPYNSPLHF. The chain employs TRBV7-2 and TRBJ1-6; D perhaps matches TRBD1 (6 bases). Between the trimmed V and J ends, which lost 5 bases and 4 bases, there was a span of 15 bases. The CDR3 has 16 amino acids. CDR1 and CDR2 from the germline V gene are SGHTA and FQGNSA.

The chain couples TRBV11-1 to TRBJ1-2; D is perhaps TRBD1 (5 bases). The V gene lost 4 bases and the J gene lost 7 bases, with 16 bases spanning the gap. The germline CDR1 and CDR2 sequences are SGHAT and FQDESV (reference sequence). This CDR3 has 14 residues. This CDR3 reads CASSSGLRTGGYTF. As DNA, the CDR3 is TGTGCCAGCAGCTCGGGACTGCGAACGGGTGGCTACACCTTC.